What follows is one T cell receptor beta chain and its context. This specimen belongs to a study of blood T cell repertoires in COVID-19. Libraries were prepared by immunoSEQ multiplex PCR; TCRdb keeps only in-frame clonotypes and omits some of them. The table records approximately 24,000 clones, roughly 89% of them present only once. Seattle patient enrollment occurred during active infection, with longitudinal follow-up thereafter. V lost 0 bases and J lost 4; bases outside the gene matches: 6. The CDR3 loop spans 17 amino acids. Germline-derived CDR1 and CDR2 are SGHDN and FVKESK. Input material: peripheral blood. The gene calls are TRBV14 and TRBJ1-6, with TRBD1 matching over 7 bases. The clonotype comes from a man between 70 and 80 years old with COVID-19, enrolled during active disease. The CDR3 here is CASSQDKGQPYNSPLHF. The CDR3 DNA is TGTGCCAGCAGCCAAGATAAGGGACAGCCGTATAATTCACCCCTCCACTTT.